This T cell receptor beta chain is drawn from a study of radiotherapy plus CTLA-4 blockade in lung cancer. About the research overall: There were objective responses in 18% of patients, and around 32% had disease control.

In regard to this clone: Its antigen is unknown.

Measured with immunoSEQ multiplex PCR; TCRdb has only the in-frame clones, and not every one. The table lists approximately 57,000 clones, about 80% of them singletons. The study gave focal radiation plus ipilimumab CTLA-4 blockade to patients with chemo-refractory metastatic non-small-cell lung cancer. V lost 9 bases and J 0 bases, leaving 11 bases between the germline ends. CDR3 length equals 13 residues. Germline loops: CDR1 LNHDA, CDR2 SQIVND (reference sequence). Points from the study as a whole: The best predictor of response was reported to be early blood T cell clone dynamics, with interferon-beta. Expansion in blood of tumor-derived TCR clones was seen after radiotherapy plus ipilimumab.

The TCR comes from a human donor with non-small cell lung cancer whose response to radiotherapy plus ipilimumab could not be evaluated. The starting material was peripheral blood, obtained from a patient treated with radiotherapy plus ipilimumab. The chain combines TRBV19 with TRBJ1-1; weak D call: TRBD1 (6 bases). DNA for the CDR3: TGTGCCAGCTACAGGGACATGAACACTGAAGCTTTCTTT. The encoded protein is CASYRDMNTEAFF.